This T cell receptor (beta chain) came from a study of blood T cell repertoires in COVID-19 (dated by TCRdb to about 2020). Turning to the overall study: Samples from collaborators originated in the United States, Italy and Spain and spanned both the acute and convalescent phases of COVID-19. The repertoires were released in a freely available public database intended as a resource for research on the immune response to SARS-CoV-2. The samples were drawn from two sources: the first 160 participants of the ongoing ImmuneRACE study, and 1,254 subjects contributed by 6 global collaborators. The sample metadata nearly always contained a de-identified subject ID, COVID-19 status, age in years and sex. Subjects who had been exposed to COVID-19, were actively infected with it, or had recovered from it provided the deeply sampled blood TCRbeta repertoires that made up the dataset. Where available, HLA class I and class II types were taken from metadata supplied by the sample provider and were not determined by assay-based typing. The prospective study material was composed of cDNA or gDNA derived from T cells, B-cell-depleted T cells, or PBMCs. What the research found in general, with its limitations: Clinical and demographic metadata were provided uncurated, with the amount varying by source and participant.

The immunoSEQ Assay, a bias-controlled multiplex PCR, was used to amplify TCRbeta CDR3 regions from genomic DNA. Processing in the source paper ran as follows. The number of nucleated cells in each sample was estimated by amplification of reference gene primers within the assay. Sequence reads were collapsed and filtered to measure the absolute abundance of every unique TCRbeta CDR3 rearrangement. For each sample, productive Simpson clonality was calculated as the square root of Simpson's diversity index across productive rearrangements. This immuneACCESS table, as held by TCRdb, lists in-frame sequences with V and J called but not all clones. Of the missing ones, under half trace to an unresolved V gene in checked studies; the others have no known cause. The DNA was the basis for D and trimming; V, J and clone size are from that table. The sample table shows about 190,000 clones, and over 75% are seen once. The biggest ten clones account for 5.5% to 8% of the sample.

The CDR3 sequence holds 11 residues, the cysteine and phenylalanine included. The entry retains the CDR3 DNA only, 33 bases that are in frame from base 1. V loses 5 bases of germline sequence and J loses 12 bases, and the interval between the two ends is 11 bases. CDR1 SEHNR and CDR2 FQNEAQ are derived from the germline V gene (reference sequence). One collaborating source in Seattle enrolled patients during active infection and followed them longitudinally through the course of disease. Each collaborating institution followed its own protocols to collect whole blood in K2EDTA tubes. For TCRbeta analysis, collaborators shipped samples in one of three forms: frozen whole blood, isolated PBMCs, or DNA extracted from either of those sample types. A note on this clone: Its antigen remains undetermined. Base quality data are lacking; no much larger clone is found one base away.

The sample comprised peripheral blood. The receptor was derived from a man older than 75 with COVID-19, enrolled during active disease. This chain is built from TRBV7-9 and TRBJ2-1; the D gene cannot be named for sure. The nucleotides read TGTGCCAGCAGCGCCCGACTGGGGCAGTTCTTC. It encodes CASSARLGQFF.